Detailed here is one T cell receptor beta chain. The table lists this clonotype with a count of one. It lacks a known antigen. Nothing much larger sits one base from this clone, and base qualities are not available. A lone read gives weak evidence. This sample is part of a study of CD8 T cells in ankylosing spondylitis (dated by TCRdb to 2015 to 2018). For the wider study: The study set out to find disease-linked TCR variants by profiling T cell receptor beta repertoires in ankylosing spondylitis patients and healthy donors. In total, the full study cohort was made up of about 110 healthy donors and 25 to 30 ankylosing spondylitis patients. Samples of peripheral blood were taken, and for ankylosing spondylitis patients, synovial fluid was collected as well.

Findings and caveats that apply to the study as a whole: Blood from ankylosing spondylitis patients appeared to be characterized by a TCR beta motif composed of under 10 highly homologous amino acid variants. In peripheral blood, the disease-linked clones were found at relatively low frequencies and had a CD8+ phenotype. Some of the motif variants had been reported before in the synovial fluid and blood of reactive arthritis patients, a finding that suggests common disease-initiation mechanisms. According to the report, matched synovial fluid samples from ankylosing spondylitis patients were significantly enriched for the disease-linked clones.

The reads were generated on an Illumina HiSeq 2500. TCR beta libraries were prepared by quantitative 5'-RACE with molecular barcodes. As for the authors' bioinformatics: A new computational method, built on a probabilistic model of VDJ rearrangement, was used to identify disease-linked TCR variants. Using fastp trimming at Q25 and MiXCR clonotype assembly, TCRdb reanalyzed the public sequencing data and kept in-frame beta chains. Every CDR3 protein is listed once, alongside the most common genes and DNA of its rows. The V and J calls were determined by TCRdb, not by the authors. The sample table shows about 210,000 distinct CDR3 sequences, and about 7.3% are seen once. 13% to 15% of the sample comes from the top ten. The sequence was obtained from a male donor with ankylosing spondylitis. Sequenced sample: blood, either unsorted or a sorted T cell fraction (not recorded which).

This receptor carries the CDR3 CASSPERTYEQYF. The nucleotide sequence reads TGTGCCAGCAGCCCTGAGCGAACCTACGAGCAGTACTTC. The receptor chain draws on TRBV4-2 and TRBJ2-7, with the D gene call left open. The CDR3 goes from the cysteine to the phenylalanine over 13 residues. Only the CDR3 portion is preserved as DNA: 39 bases, with reading frame beginning at the first base. V and J are truncated by 4 bases and 2 bases respectively, leaving an intervening sequence of 9 bases. CDR1 and CDR2 (LGHNA, YNFKEQ) derive from the germline V gene.